This entry is about one T cell receptor beta chain. The data were produced by immunoSEQ multiplex PCR, yet TCRdb's version contains in-frame clones alone and is incomplete. The sample yields approximately 82,000 clones, 85% to 95% seen once. These data originate in a study of control samples from healthy donors and cancer patients. J lost 3 bases, V lost 3 bases, and 10 bases had no gene match. CDR1 and CDR2 from the germline V gene are MNHEY and SMNVEV (reference sequence). The CDR3 consists of 17 residues. Sequenced material: blood. This clonotype was obtained from a woman aged 18-29 years in good health. This chain links TRBV27 with TRBJ2-3; 9 bases line up with TRBD2. Here the CDR3 reads CASSFLEVAGVTDTQYF. The CDR3 coding sequence is TGTGCCAGCAGTTTTCTTGAGGTAGCGGGAGTTACAGATACGCAGTATTTT.